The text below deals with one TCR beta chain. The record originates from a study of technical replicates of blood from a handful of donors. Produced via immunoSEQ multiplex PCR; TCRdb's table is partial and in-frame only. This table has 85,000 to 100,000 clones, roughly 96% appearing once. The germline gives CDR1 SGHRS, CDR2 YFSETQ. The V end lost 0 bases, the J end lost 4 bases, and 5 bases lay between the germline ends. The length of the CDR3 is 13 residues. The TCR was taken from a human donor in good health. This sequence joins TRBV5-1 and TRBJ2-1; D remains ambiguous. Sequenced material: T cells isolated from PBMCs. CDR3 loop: CASSLGQYNEQFF. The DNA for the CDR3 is TGCGCCAGCAGCTTGGGCCAGTACAATGAGCAGTTCTTC.